A selection of T cell receptor beta chains follows, all from one sample in a study of regulatory T cells in long-lasting Graves disease. In TCRdb, the multiplex PCR reads were re-called with MiXCR into one record per CDR3 protein. The sample carries 450,000 to 700,000 distinct CDR3 sequences, approximately 15% recorded once. These data were likewise used in another study, on T cells in Graves' hyperthyroidism and ophthalmopathy.

This specimen was peripheral blood mononuclear cells (PBMCs), taken at new diagnosis, from a patient treated with antithyroid drugs. These receptors originate from a young man with Graves disease. Each CDR3 is given with its conserved first and last residue. Each record gives: V gene, D gene, clone size, J gene, CDR3 protein, CDR3 DNA. A D gene is named only where the DNA matches it firmly. Size tells how often a clone was seen (once, few, many) or the class of an expanded clone, and some rows leave it out.

V gene: TRBV6-1; D gene: TRBD1; clone size: .; J gene: TRBJ2-7; CDR3 protein: CASSPGTGSILYEQYF; CDR3 DNA: TGTGCCAGCAGTCCAGGGACAGGCTCGATTCTCTACGAGCAGTACTTC
V gene: TRBV6-2/TRBV6-3; D gene: TRBD1; clone size: many; J gene: TRBJ2-7; CDR3 protein: CASSSGTGGPEQYF; CDR3 DNA: TGTGCCAGCAGCTCCGGGACAGGGGGCCCCGAGCAGTACTTC
V gene: TRBV7-8; D gene: .; clone size: few; J gene: TRBJ2-7; CDR3 protein: CASSPWTDEQYF; CDR3 DNA: TGTGCCAGCAGCCCCTGGACCGACGAGCAGTACTTC
V gene: TRBV7-9; D gene: TRBD2; clone size: few; J gene: TRBJ2-1; CDR3 protein: CASSSGTSYYNEQFF; CDR3 DNA: TGTGCCAGCAGCTCCGGGACTAGTTACTACAATGAGCAGTTCTTC
V gene: TRBV20-1; D gene: .; clone size: many; J gene: TRBJ2-2; CDR3 protein: CSASEGVKGTGELFF; CDR3 DNA: TGCAGTGCTAGCGAGGGAGTAAAGGGCACCGGGGAGCTGTTTTTT
V gene: TRBV11-2; D gene: TRBD1; clone size: many; J gene: TRBJ2-1; CDR3 protein: CASSLVARGRRRDEQFF; CDR3 DNA: TGTGCCAGCAGCTTAGTGGCCAGGGGGCGTCGGCGGGATGAGCAGTTCTTC
V gene: TRBV28; D gene: .; clone size: many; J gene: TRBJ2-5; CDR3 protein: CASSLSGGPETQYF; CDR3 DNA: TGTGCCAGCAGTTTATCGGGGGGCCCAGAGACCCAGTACTTC
V gene: TRBV12-3/TRBV12-4; D gene: TRBD2; clone size: many; J gene: TRBJ2-5; CDR3 protein: CASTMTSGRQETQYF; CDR3 DNA: TGTGCCAGCACCATGACTAGCGGGAGACAAGAGACCCAGTACTTC
V gene: TRBV30; D gene: .; clone size: many; J gene: TRBJ2-7; CDR3 protein: CAWNRGAHEQYF; CDR3 DNA: TGTGCCTGGAATCGGGGGGCTCATGAGCAGTACTTC
V gene: TRBV6-1; D gene: .; clone size: .; J gene: TRBJ1-1; CDR3 protein: CASRPAGGTEAFF; CDR3 DNA: TGTGCCAGCAGGCCCGCGGGTGGAACTGAAGCTTTCTTT
V gene: TRBV5-6; D gene: .; clone size: few; J gene: TRBJ2-7; CDR3 protein: CASSWRGSGPHEQYF; CDR3 DNA: TGTGCCAGCAGCTGGCGGGGTAGCGGCCCCCACGAGCAGTACTTC
V gene: TRBV12-3/TRBV12-4; D gene: TRBD2; clone size: many; J gene: TRBJ2-4; CDR3 protein: CASSSLAGPGGEVNIQYF; CDR3 DNA: TGTGCCAGCAGTTCTCTAGCGGGACCGGGAGGGGAAGTGAACATTCAGTACTTC
V gene: TRBV20-1; D gene: .; clone size: .; J gene: TRBJ2-3; CDR3 protein: CSARGRGNTDTQYF; CDR3 DNA: TGCAGTGCTAGAGGGCGGGGAAACACAGATACGCAGTATTTT
V gene: TRBV6-2/TRBV6-3; D gene: .; clone size: many; J gene: TRBJ1-1; CDR3 protein: CASSYSRNTEAFF; CDR3 DNA: TGTGCCAGCAGTTACAGCAGGAACACTGAAGCTTTCTTT
V gene: TRBV20-1; D gene: .; clone size: many; J gene: TRBJ1-4; CDR3 protein: CSARRRTNEKLFF; CDR3 DNA: TGCAGTGCTAGAAGGAGAACTAATGAAAAACTGTTTTTT
V gene: TRBV2; D gene: .; clone size: many; J gene: TRBJ2-7; CDR3 protein: CASKDDGYLSYEQYF; CDR3 DNA: TGTGCCAGCAAGGACGACGGTTATTTATCCTACGAGCAGTACTTC
V gene: TRBV7-9; D gene: .; clone size: many; J gene: TRBJ1-5; CDR3 protein: CASSFEGLPQHF; CDR3 DNA: TGTGCCAGCAGCTTCGAAGGTTTGCCCCAGCATTTT
V gene: TRBV4-1; D gene: .; clone size: .; J gene: TRBJ1-2; CDR3 protein: CASSQVGSAGYTF; CDR3 DNA: TGCGCCAGCAGCCAAGTTGGGTCAGCCGGCTACACCTTC